The 21 T cell receptor beta chains below come from one sample, sequenced in a study of blood T cell repertoires in COVID-19. Libraries were prepared by immunoSEQ multiplex PCR; TCRdb keeps only in-frame clonotypes and omits some of them. The sample carries approximately 400,000 clones, approximately 90% recorded once. The sample comprised PBMCs or T cells enriched from blood (not recorded which). The receptor set was obtained from a woman aged 40 to 55 who had been exposed to COVID-19.

This clone appeared a few times. J is TRBJ2-7 and V is TRBV7-2, with a possible D match to TRBD2 (5 bases). This CDR3 is 14 amino acids long. Germline values: CDR1 SGHTA, CDR2 FQGNSA. V gave up 1 base and J gave up 6 bases, with 13 bases separating them. The CDR3 DNA reads TGTGCCAGCAGCTTAGGGTACGGACTCCTCGAGCAGTACTTC. This translates into CASSLGYGLLEQYF.

Written as DNA, the CDR3 is TGTGCCAGCAGCCCGGGACAGGGAACTTATGGCTACACCTTC. This translates into CASSPGQGTYGYTF. The rearrangement links TRBV5-5 to TRBJ1-2, with TRBD1 matching 9 bases. V dropped 4 bases and J dropped 5; count of bases not matched to a gene: 6. Per the germline V gene, CDR1 is SGHKS and CDR2 is YYEKEE (reference sequence). The CDR3 sequence is 14 residues long.

The rearrangement uses TRBV7-2 and TRBJ2-5; D is undetermined. The germline V gene encodes CDR1 SGHTA and CDR2 FQGNSA. Trimming took 5 bases from V and 0 from J, leaving 7 bases between them. CDR3 length equals 13 residues. This CDR3 reads CASSPRYQETQYF. In nucleotides, the CDR3 is TGTGCCAGCAGCCCCAGATACCAAGAGACCCAGTACTTC.

The genes are TRBV7-2 and TRBJ2-1; a possible D gene is TRBD2 (5 bases). Deletions cut 1 base from V and 8 bases from J, with 9 bases between. The CDR3 has 13 amino acids. Germline CDR1 reads SGHTA; CDR2 reads FQGNSA. DNA of the CDR3: TGTGCCAGCAGCTTAGTAGCGCGGGATGAGCAGTTCTTC. This translates into CASSLVARDEQFF.

Points on this clone: Compared with germline, one end of the junction differs, possibly owing to a read error. The chain combines TRBV7-9 with TRBJ1-2; D perhaps matches TRBD1 (6 bases). Looked up from germline, CDR1 is SEHNR and CDR2 is FQNEAQ (reference sequence). CDR3 size: 15 residues. CDR3 region: CASSTSGTSKYGYTF. The CDR3 nucleotides read TGTGCCAGCAGCACGTCCGGGACATCTAAGTATGGCTACACCTTC.

The V call is TRBV19, the J call TRBJ1-5, with unresolved D. Germline CDR1 reads LNHDA; CDR2 reads SQIVND (reference sequence). Trimming shortened V by 7 bases and J by 1 base, and 11 bases separated the two germline ends. The CDR3 covers 14 residues. The CDR3 DNA sequence: TGTGCCAGTAACCGCCCGGGAAGCAATCAGCCCCAGCATTTT. Translated, it gives CASNRPGSNQPQHF.

The rearrangement joins TRBV6-6 to TRBJ1-2, with 12 bases identical to TRBD1. Trimming cost V 5 bases and J 5 bases; bases outside gene matches: 12. Germline lookup yields CDR1 MNHNY and CDR2 SVGAGI (reference sequence). The CDR3 sequence is 17 residues long. The CDR3 sequence is CASSPQHRDRGHYGYTF. The CDR3 nucleotides are TGTGCCAGCAGTCCGCAACACCGGGACAGGGGGCATTATGGCTACACCTTC.

V is TRBV6-5 and J is TRBJ1-6; D may be TRBD1 (5 bases). CDR1 is MNHEY and CDR2 is SVGAGI in the germline V gene. V was pared by 2 bases and J by 5 bases, with 13 bases between. The CDR3 extends over 16 amino acids. In DNA, the CDR3 is TGTGCCAGCAGTTACGTACAGGAGTCAAATAATTCACCCCTCCACTTT. Protein: CASSYVQESNNSPLHF.

The chain combines TRBV29-1 with TRBJ2-7; 14 nucleotides match TRBD2. V was clipped by 3 bases and J by 6 bases; unmatched bases: 13. Per germline, CDR1 SQVTM and CDR2 ANQGSEA. The CDR3 runs 17 residues. CDR3 nucleotides: TGCAGCGTTGAGACGACTAGCGGGGGGGCAGTTCCGGGCGAGCAGTACTTC. Translated: CSVETTSGGAVPGEQYF.

J is TRBJ1-6 and V is TRBV19; the match to TRBD1 covers 9 bases. Germline CDR1 is LNHDA and CDR2 is SQIVND (reference sequence). The V gene end was trimmed by 3 bases and the J gene end by 7 bases; junction bases not matched to a gene: 4. The CDR3 sequence is 15 residues long. CDR3 region: CASSMRGQGNSPLHF. The CDR3 DNA follows: TGTGCCAGTAGTATGAGGGGACAGGGAAATTCACCCCTCCACTTT. Combining the CDR3 with reference TRBV19 and TRBJ1-6 gives the whole variable domain DGGITQSPKYLFRKEGQNVTLSCEQNLNHDAMYWYRQDPGQGLRLIYYSQIVNDFQKGDIAEGYSVSREKKESFPLTVTSAQKNPTAFYLCASSMRGQGNSPLHFGNGTRLTVT.

The genes are TRBV3-1 (or the pseudogene TRBV3-2) and TRBJ2-7; 11 bases are a match to TRBD1. Germline CDR1 LGHDT, CDR2 YNNKEL (reference sequence). J lost 0 bases, V lost 1 base, and 23 bases had no gene match. CDR3 length: 23 residues. CDR3 region: CASSQGTNSAKTGTGGFSYEQYF. The DNA of the CDR3 is TGTGCCAGCAGCCAAGGCACCAACTCGGCCAAAACCGGGACAGGGGGTTTCTCCTACGAGCAGTACTTC.

The rearrangement links TRBV28 to TRBJ1-1, with D hard to call. Germline CDR1 and CDR2: MDHEN and SYDVKM. The V end was cut by 1 base, the J end by 0 bases, with 9 bases between. The CDR3 runs to 15 residues. This chain's CDR3 is CASSLFLPMNTEAFF. Written as DNA, the CDR3 is TGTGCCAGCAGTTTATTTCTCCCTATGAACACTGAAGCTTTCTTT.

This sequence joins TRBV11-3 and TRBJ1-2, with D possibly TRBD1 on 5 matching bases. The V end lost 1 base, the J end lost 0 bases, and 18 bases lay between the germline ends. The CDR3 is made up of 18 amino acids. CDR1 SGHNT and CDR2 YENEEA come from the germline V gene. The CDR3 is CASSLGRGKEGSNYGYTF. The DNA for the CDR3 is TGTGCCAGCAGCTTAGGGAGGGGCAAGGAAGGATCTAACTATGGCTACACCTTC.

CDR3 protein: CATIRDRRNTEAFF. The CDR3 coding sequence is TGCGCCACCATTAGGGACAGGCGGAACACTGAAGCTTTCTTT. This chain uses TRBV10-2 with TRBJ1-1; 8 positions match TRBD1. The germline CDR1 and CDR2 sequences are WSHSY and SAAADI. Losses at the gene ends were 10 bases for V and 1 base for J; bases not matched to a gene: 8. The CDR3 covers 14 residues.

This chain joins TRBV19 and TRBJ1-2, with no clear D. This CDR3 region has 15 residues. From germline, CDR1 is LNHDA and CDR2 SQIVND (reference sequence). The V and J ends lost 8 bases and 2 bases respectively, with 18 bases between them. For the CDR3, the DNA is TGTGCCAGTTTGGGGAGTGCCGGTCCCAACTATGGCTACACCTTC. Amino acid sequence: CASLGSAGPNYGYTF.

The chain couples TRBV30 to TRBJ1-6; weak D call: TRBD1 (5 bases). CDR1 GTSNPN and CDR2 SVGIG come from the germline V gene (reference sequence). The CDR3 length is 13 residues. Trimming removed 0 bases from V and 9 bases from J, with 9 bases in between. CDR3 sequence (DNA): TGTGCCTGGAGTGTACCAGGGTCTTCACCCCTCCACTTT. It encodes CAWSVPGSSPLHF.

The V and J genes are TRBV12-5 and TRBJ2-2, with 9 nucleotides matching TRBD1. Germline V gene sequence: CDR1 LGHNT, CDR2 FRNRAP. The CDR3 consists of 14 residues. J gave up 7 bases and V 4 bases, and 4 bases lay outside the gene matches. The CDR3 DNA sequence: TGTGCTAGTGGTTCCGGACAGGGGTACGGGGAGCTGTTTTTT. It translates to CASGSGQGYGELFF.

V usage is TRBV6-4 and J usage is TRBJ2-1, with TRBD2 matching over 9 bases. With V trimmed by 5 bases and J by 0 bases, 2 bases remained unmatched. Germline values: CDR1 MRHNA, CDR2 SNTAGT. The CDR3 runs 15 residues. Here the CDR3 DNA reads TGTGCCAGCAGTAGCGGGGGGAACTCCTACAATGAGCAGTTCTTC. This encodes CASSSGGNSYNEQFF.

The V call is TRBV27, the J call TRBJ1-1; D remains ambiguous. The CDR3 contains 13 residues. Germline V CDR1 and CDR2: MNHEY, SMNVEV (reference sequence). V dropped 5 bases and J dropped 4 bases, with 11 bases sitting between them. In DNA, the CDR3 is TGTGCCAGCAGTGAGAGAGAAAGCACTGAAGCTTTCTTT. It encodes CASSERESTEAFF.

The CDR3 bases are TGTGCCATCAAGGACAGGGGCTATAGCAATCAGCCCCAGCATTTT. Translated: CAIKDRGYSNQPQHF. The chain joins TRBV6-5 to TRBJ1-5, with 9 bases fitting TRBD1. This CDR3 contains 15 residues. Germline V CDR1 and CDR2: MNHEY, SVGAGI. Trimming took 10 bases from V and 0 from J; bases not matched to a gene: 7.

The chain links TRBV10-3 to TRBJ2-3; 7 bases are a match to TRBD2. The V gene end was trimmed by 8 bases and the J gene end by 1 base; junction bases not matched to a gene: 12. CDR1 and CDR2 from the germline V gene are ENHRY and SYGVKD. There are 16 residues in the CDR3. Here the CDR3 reads CAIGRGDYPRTDTQYF. The CDR3 coding sequence is TGTGCCATCGGACGAGGGGACTACCCGCGCACAGATACGCAGTATTTT.